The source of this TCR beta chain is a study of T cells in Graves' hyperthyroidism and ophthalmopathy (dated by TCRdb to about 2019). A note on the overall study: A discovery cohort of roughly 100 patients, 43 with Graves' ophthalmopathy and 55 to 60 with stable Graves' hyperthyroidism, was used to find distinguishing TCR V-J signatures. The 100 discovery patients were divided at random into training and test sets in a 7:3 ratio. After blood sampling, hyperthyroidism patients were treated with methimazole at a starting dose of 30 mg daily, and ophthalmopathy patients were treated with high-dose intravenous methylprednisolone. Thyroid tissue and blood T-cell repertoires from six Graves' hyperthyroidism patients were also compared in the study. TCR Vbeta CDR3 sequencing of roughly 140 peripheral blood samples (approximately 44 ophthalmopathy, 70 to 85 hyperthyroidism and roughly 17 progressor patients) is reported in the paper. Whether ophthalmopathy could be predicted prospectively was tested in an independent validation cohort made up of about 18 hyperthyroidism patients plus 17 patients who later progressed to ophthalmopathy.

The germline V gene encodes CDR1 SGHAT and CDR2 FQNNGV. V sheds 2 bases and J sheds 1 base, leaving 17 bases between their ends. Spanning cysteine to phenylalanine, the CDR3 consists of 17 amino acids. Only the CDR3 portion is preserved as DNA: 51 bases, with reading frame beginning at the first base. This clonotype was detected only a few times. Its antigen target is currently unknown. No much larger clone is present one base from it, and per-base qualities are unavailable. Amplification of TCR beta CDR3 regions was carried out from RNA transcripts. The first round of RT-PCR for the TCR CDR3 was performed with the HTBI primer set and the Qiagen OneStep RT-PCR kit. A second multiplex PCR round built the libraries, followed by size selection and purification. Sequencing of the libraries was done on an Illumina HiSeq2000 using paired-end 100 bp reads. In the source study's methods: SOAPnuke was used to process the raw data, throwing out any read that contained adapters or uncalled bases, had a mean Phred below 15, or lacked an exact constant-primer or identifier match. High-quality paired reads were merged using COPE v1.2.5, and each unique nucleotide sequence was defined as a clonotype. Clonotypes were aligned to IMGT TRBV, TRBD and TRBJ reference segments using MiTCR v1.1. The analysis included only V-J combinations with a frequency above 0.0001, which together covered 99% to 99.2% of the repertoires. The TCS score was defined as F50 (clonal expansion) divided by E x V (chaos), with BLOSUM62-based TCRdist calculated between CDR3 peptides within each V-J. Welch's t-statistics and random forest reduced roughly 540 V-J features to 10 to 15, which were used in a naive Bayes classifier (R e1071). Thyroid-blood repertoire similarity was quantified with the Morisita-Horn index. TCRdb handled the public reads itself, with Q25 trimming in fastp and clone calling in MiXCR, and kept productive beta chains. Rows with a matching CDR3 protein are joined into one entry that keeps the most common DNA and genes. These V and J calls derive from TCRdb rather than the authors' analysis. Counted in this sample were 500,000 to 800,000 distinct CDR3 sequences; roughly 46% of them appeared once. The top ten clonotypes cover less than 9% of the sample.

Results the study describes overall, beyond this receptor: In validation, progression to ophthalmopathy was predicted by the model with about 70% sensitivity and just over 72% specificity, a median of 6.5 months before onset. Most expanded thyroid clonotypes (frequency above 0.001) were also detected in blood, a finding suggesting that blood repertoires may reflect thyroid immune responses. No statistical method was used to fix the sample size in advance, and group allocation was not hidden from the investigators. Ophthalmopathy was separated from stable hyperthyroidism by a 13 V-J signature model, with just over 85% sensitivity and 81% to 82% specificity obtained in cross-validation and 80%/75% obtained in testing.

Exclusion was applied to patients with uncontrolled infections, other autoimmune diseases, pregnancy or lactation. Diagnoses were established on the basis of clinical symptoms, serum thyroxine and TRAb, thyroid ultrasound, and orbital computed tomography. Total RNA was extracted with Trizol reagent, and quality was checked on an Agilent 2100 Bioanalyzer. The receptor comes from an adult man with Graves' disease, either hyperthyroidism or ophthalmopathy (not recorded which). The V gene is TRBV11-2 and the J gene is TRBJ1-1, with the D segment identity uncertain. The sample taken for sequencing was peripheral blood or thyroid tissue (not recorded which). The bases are TGTGCCAGCAGCTTATTCATGTTGGGAGCCGAGAACACTGAAGCTTTCTTT. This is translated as CASSLFMLGAENTEAFF. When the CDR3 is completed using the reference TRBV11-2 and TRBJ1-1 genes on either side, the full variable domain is EAGVAQSPRYKIIEKRQSVAFWCNPISGHATLYWYQQILGQGPKLLIQFQNNGVVDDSQLPKDRFSAERLKGVDSTLKIQPAKLEDSAVYLCASSLFMLGAENTEAFFGQGTRLTVV.